This entry features one T cell receptor beta chain sequence. No antigen is known for it. The CDR3 has 13 amino acids. The germline V and J ends were trimmed by 6 bases and 0 bases, with 6 bases remaining between them. CDR1 and CDR2 from the germline V gene are SNHLY and FYNNEI. The record originates from a study of cytomegalovirus exposure and HLA in healthy donors. Study-wide results and caveats: Compared with the roughly 700-donor mean, an Asian-associated ancestry cluster reportedly had fewer N-insertions, according to a later analysis.

Researchers ran the PCR with 60 Vbeta and 13 Jbeta primers. The assay was immunoSEQ multiplex PCR, and TCRdb's table has in-frame clones only and misses some. The sample lists more than 150,000 clones, around 82% occurring once. The origin of this receptor is a woman aged 30 to 39 in good health and CMV-seropositive. Source material: PBMCs. This sequence joins TRBV2 and TRBJ1-5; maybe TRBD1 (5 bases). CDR3 loop: CASSRDSNQPQHF. CDR3 sequence (DNA): TGTGCCAGCAGCAGGGATAGCAATCAGCCCCAGCATTTT.